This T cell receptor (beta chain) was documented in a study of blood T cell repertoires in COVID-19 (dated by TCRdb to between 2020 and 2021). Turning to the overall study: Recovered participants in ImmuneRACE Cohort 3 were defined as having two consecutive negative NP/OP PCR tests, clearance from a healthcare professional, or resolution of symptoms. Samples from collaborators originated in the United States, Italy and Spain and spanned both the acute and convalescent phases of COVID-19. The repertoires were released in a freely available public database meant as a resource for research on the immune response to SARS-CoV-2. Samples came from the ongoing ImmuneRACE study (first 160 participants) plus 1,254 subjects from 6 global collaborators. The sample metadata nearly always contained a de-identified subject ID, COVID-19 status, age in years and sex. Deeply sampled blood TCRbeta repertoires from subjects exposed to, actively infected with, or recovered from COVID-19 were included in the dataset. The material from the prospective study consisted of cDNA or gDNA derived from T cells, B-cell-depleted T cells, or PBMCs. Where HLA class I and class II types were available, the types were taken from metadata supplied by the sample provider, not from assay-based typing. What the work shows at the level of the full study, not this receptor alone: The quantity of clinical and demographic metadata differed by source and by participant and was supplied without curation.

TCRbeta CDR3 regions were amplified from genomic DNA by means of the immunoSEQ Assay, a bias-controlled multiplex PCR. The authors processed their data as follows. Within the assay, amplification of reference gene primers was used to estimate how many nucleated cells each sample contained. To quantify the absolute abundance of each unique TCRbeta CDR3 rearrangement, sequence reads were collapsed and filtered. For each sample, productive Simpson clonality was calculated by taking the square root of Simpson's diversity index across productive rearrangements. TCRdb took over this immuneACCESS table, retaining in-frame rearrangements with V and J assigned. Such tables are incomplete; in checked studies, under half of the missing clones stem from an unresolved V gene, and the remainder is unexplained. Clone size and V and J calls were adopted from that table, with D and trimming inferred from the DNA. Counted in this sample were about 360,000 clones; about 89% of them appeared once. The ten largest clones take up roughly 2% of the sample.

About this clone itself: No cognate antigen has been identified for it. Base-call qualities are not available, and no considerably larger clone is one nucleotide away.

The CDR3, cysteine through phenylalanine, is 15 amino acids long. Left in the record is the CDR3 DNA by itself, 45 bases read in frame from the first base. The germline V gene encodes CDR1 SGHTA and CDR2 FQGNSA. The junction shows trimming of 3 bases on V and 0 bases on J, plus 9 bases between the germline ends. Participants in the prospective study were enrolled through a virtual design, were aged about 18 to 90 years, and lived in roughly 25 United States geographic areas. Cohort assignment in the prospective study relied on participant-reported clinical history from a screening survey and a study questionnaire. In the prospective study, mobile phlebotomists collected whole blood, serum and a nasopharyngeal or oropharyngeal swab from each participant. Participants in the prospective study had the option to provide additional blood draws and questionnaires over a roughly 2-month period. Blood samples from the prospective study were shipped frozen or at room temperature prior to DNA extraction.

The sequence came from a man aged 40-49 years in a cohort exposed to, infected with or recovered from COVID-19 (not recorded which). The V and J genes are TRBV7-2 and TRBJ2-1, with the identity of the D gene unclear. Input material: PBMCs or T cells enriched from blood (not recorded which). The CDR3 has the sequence CASSLLPSSYNEQFF. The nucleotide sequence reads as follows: TGTGCCAGCAGCTTGTTACCGAGCTCCTACAATGAGCAGTTCTTC.